This is a list of T cell receptor beta chains from one sample in a study of long-term antiretroviral therapy in people with HIV. Measured with immunoSEQ multiplex PCR; TCRdb has only the in-frame clones, and not every one. The top ten hold 8.5% to 9.5% of the sample, which has 25,000 to 30,000 clones, roughly 80% seen once. The input for sequencing was unsorted PBMCs, taken 3 years after starting antiretroviral therapy. The source of these receptors is a man in his forties with HIV. Each CDR3 is given with its conserved first and last residue. The D gene is left open where the match is weak. A clone size is listed for some rows: how often the clone was seen (once, few, many), or a class if it is expanded.

abundance,d_gene,j_gene,v_gene,CDR3aa,CDR3nt
.,.,TRBJ2-2,TRBV2,CASRGRNTGELFF,TGTGCCAGCAGGGGCAGAAACACCGGGGAGCTGTTTTTT
once,TRBD2,TRBJ2-3,TRBV6-1,CASSTLAGGIDTQYF,TGTGCCAGCAGTACACTAGCGGGGGGAATAGATACGCAGTATTTT
.,.,TRBJ2-5,TRBV19,CASSTLGGRGETQYF,TGTGCCAGTAGTACCTTAGGGGGACGTGGAGAGACCCAGTACTTC
.,.,TRBJ2-1,TRBV19,CASMQGEEYNEQFF,TGTGCCAGCATGCAGGGAGAGGAGTACAATGAGCAGTTCTTC
.,TRBD2,TRBJ2-3,TRBV7-2,CASRAGTSGTDTQYF,TGTGCCAGCAGAGCCGGGACTAGCGGGACCGATACGCAGTATTTT
.,.,TRBJ2-3,TRBV11-2,CASSLDSLSGIDTQYF,TGTGCCAGCAGCTTAGATAGTCTGTCAGGCATCGATACGCAGTATTTT
.,.,TRBJ1-1,TRBV15,CATSRDITGDEAFF,TGTGCCACCAGCAGAGATATTACAGGTGATGAAGCTTTCTTT
.,.,TRBJ2-7,TRBV6-5,CASIFRLYEQYF,TGTGCCAGCATATTTCGGTTGTACGAGCAGTACTTC
.,.,TRBJ1-1,TRBV7-9,CASSLGQAVNTEAFF,TGTGCCAGCAGCTTAGGGCAGGCGGTGAACACTGAAGCTTTCTTT
.,.,TRBJ2-7,TRBV6-5,CASSYSGEQSEQYF,TGTGCCAGCAGTTACAGTGGGGAACAGTCCGAGCAGTACTTC